One sample yielded the 17 T cell receptor beta chains listed below, sequenced in a study of OX40 agonist ivuxolimab in advanced cancers. TCRdb's table, derived via immunoSEQ multiplex PCR, lists solely in-frame clones and lacks some. This sample has tens of thousands of clones, with roughly 80% found just once. The sample consisted of CD4+ or CD8+ T cells sorted from blood, taken in a trial of the OX40 agonist ivuxolimab. The receptors were sampled from an adult with an advanced solid tumor such as melanoma, head and neck, liver or kidney cancer.

V gene TRBV9 combines with J gene TRBJ2-3; 15 bases line up with TRBD2. The CDR3 loop spans 17 amino acids. The ends lost 4 bases at V and 6 bases at J; junction bases unmatched: 9. Germline lookup yields CDR1 SGDLS and CDR2 YYNGEE. CDR3 amino acids: CASSPRTSGRARDTQYF. The CDR3 bases are TGTGCCAGCAGCCCACGGACTAGCGGGAGGGCCAGGGATACGCAGTATTTT.

The CDR3 sequence is CASSLIGGAHTGELFF. The CDR3 nucleotides are TGTGCCAGCAGCCTTATAGGGGGAGCCCACACCGGGGAGCTGTTTTTT. The chain carries TRBV9 and TRBJ2-2; perhaps TRBD1 as D (6 bases). Per the germline V gene, CDR1 is SGDLS and CDR2 is YYNGEE. The CDR3 totals 16 residues. Trimming took off 4 bases at V and 3 bases at J, with 16 bases between the two ends.

This chain links TRBV6-5 with TRBJ1-5; a weak D match, TRBD1 (6 bases). The germline gives CDR1 MNHEY, CDR2 SVGAGI. V shed 6 bases and J shed 2 bases, with 14 bases lying between them. This CDR3 spans 15 amino acids. CDR3 loop: CASSPDSIRNQPQHF. The CDR3 region has the DNA TGTGCCAGCAGCCCGGACAGTATCCGCAATCAGCCCCAGCATTTT.

This rearrangement joins TRBV11-3 to TRBJ2-7, with D possibly matching TRBD2 (5 bases). Looked up from germline, CDR1 is SGHNT and CDR2 is YENEEA. The V and J ends lost 5 bases and 0 bases respectively, with 11 bases between them. The CDR3 has 14 residues. CDR3 residues: CASSVGRGSYEQYF. In DNA, the CDR3 is TGTGCCAGCAGCGTCGGACGGGGCTCCTACGAGCAGTACTTC.

The chain joins TRBV7-2 to TRBJ2-1, with D possibly TRBD1 on 8 matching bases. With 4 bases removed from V and 3 bases from J, the gap between germline ends came to 22 bases. Germline loops: CDR1 SGHTA, CDR2 FQGNSA. The CDR3 consists of 18 residues. The CDR3 reads CASSSQGGRTRSYNEQFF. CDR3 sequence (DNA): TGTGCCAGCAGCTCACAGGGGGGGAGGACCAGGAGCTACAATGAGCAGTTCTTC.

This chain connects TRBV27 to TRBJ2-7; the D gene could be TRBD1 or TRBD2 (6 bases each). Germline CDR1 MNHEY, CDR2 SMNVEV (reference sequence). CDR3 length: 16 residues. Trimming stripped 3 bases from V and 0 bases from J, with 15 bases between. CDR3 region: CASSFGSRGGSYEQYF. Here the CDR3 DNA reads TGTGCCAGCAGTTTCGGGAGCAGGGGAGGCTCCTACGAGCAGTACTTC.

The genes are TRBV18 and TRBJ1-5, with 8 positions matching TRBD1. V dropped 3 bases and J dropped 0; count of bases not matched to a gene: 4. The germline V gene has CDR1 KGHSH and CDR2 LQKENI. The CDR3 is 16 amino acids. The chain's CDR3 is CASSPDRADSNQPQHF. The CDR3 nucleotides are TGTGCCAGCTCACCGGACAGGGCGGATAGCAATCAGCCCCAGCATTTT.

The rearrangement joins TRBV7-9 to TRBJ2-5; D not resolved. The CDR3 extends over 11 amino acids. Trimming left V 10 bases short and J 7 bases short, with 13 bases between. Germline-derived CDR1 and CDR2 are SEHNR and FQNEAQ (reference sequence). The CDR3 region has the DNA TGTGCCACGACCACCTCGTGGACCCAGTACTTC. This encodes CATTTSWTQYF.

The chain employs TRBV19 and TRBJ2-1, with a weak D call TRBD2 (5 bases). The germline gives CDR1 LNHDA, CDR2 SQIVND (reference sequence). The V end lost 6 bases, the J end lost 5 bases, and 11 bases lay between the germline ends. The CDR3 extends over 13 amino acids. CDR3 residues: CASRILGDNEQFF. The CDR3 nucleotides are TGTGCCAGTAGAATACTAGGAGACAATGAGCAGTTCTTC. Full variable domain (missing parts from reference TRBV19 and TRBJ2-1): DGGITQSPKYLFRKEGQNVTLSCEQNLNHDAMYWYRQDPGQGLRLIYYSQIVNDFQKGDIAEGYSVSREKKESFPLTVTSAQKNPTAFYLCASRILGDNEQFFGPGTRLTVL.

V usage is TRBV4-1 and J usage is TRBJ1-1, with TRBD1 as a possible D gene (5 bases). The CDR3 contains 17 residues. V lost 1 base to trimming and J lost 0 bases, with 15 bases between them. Germline CDR1 reads MGHRA; CDR2 reads YSYEKL. CDR3 in DNA: TGCGCCAGCAGCCAAGGGACATTCACCAGCCTGAACACTGAAGCTTTCTTT. Protein sequence: CASSQGTFTSLNTEAFF.

J is TRBJ2-1 and V is TRBV29-1; either TRBD1 or TRBD2 may fit D (5 bases each). This CDR3 is 12 amino acids long. V lost 4 bases and J lost 8, with 12 bases in between. The germline V gene has CDR1 SQVTM and CDR2 ANQGSEA. CDR3 bases: TGCAGCGTTGGCGAGAGGGGTCATGAGCAGTTCTTC. This codes for CSVGERGHEQFF.

CDR3: CASSYRRDNQPQHF. The CDR3 nucleotides are TGTGCCAGTAGTTATCGCAGGGACAATCAGCCCCAGCATTTT. This chain joins TRBV19 and TRBJ1-5, with TRBD1 as a possible D gene (5 bases). V was cut by 5 bases and J by 3 bases, with 11 bases left in between. Germline V gives CDR1 LNHDA, CDR2 SQIVND (reference sequence). The CDR3 spans 14 residues.

V usage is TRBV5-1 and J usage is TRBJ1-2; TRBD1 agrees at 7 bases. Germline V gene lookup returns CDR1 SGHRS and CDR2 YFSETQ. Trimming removed 5 bases from V and 8 bases from J; junction bases left unmatched: 9. This CDR3 spans 13 amino acids. Written as DNA, the CDR3 is TGCGCCAGCAGGGAACAGGGGATTATCGGCTACACCTTC. Translating gives CASREQGIIGYTF. The variable domain in full, completed from reference TRBV5-1 and TRBJ1-2, reads KAGVTQTPRYLIKTRGQQVTLSCSPISGHRSVSWYQQTPGQGLQFLFEYFSETQRNKGNFPGRFSGRQFSNSRSEMNVSTLELGDSALYLCASREQGIIGYTFGSGTRLTVV.

This chain joins TRBV6-6 and TRBJ2-2; weak D call: TRBD2 (5 bases). The CDR3 spans 14 residues. Trimming cost V 0 bases and J 7 bases, with 9 bases left between them. Per germline, CDR1 MNHNY and CDR2 SVGAGI (reference sequence). The CDR3 bases are TGTGCCAGCAGTTACTCAGGAGGTATCGGGGAGCTGTTTTTT. Translating it yields CASSYSGGIGELFF.

This clone was counted a single time. This chain connects TRBV7-2 to TRBJ1-2; D call uncertain. There are 15 residues in the CDR3. V gave up 2 bases and J gave up 1 base, with 11 bases separating them. Germline V CDR1 and CDR2: SGHTA, FQGNSA. CDR3 loop: CASSLQRTNNYGYTF. CDR3 bases: TGTGCCAGCAGCTTACAGCGAACCAATAACTATGGCTACACCTTC.

The rearrangement uses TRBV5-4 and TRBJ1-2, with 7 bases fitting TRBD1. Germline-derived CDR1 and CDR2 are SGHNT and YYREEE (reference sequence). The CDR3 covers 15 residues. V lost 4 bases and J lost 4; bases outside the gene matches: 10. The CDR3 loop reads CASSRLGQSLYGYTF. CDR3 nucleotides: TGTGCCAGCAGCCGCCTGGGACAGTCGCTCTATGGCTACACCTTC.

The rearrangement uses TRBV27 and TRBJ2-1; no definite D call. Trimming pared 3 bases from V and 10 bases from J, leaving 10 bases between. Germline V CDR1 and CDR2: MNHEY, SMNVEV (reference sequence). The CDR3 loop spans 12 amino acids. The CDR3 protein is CASSFKGREQFF. The CDR3 coding sequence is TGTGCCAGCAGTTTCAAAGGCAGGGAGCAGTTCTTC.